This TCR beta chain was profiled in a study of early T cells in non-severe SARS-CoV-2 infection. Overall study: Sequenced material consisted of bulk RNA (from unsorted whole blood), and chains were unpaired.

The germline V and J ends were trimmed by 3 bases and 2 bases, with 21 bases remaining between them. CDR3 length equals 18 residues. Germline V gives CDR1 LGHNA, CDR2 YSLEER. Study observations and caveats: Anti-spike CD8 responses were favored in VDJdb matching, and private and CD4 specificities were missed.

Each cDNA molecule carried a unique molecular identifier. TCRdb reanalysed the 5' RACE reads using MiXCR and keeps one entry per CDR3 protein. Found here are some 88,000 distinct CDR3 sequences, around 16% of them singletons; the top ten hold around 5%. Comments on this clonotype: Its specificity is unknown.

Sample: whole blood, taken at baseline. This chain connects TRBV4-3 to TRBJ2-3; possible D gene TRBD2, 6 bases. This TCR derives from an adult who was a healthcare worker with PCR-confirmed SARS-CoV-2 infection or an uninfected control (not recorded which). DNA for the CDR3: TGCGCCAGCAGCCAGTTCCACCTGGAGGGCCCTGACACAGATACGCAGTATTTT. Translated: CASSQFHLEGPDTDTQYF.